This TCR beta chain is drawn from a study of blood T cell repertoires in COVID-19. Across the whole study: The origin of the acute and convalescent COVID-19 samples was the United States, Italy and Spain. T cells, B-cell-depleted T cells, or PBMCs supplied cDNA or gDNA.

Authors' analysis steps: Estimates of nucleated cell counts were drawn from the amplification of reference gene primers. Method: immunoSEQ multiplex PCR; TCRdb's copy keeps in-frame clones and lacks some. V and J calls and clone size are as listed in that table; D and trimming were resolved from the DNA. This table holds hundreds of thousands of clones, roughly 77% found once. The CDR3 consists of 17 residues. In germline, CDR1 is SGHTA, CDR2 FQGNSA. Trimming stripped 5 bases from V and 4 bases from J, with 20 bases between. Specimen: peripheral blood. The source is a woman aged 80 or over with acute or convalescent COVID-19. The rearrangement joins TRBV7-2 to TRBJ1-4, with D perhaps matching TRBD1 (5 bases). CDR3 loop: CASSPRTGEEDNEKLFF. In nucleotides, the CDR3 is TGTGCCAGCAGCCCCCGGACGGGGGAGGAGGATAATGAAAAACTGTTTTTT.